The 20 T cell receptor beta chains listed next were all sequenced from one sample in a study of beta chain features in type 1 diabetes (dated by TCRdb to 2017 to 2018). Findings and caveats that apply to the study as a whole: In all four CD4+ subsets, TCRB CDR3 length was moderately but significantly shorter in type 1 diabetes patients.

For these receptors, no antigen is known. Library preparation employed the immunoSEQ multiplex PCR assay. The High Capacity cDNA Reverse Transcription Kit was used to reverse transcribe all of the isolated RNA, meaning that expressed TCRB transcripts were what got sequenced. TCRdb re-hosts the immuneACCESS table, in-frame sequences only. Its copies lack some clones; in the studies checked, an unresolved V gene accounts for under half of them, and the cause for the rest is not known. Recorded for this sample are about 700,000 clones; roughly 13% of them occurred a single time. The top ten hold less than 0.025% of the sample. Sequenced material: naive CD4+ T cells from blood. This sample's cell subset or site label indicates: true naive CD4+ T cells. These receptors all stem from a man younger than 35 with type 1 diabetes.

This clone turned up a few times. CDR3 in DNA: TGTGCCTGGAGTGTGAGAATTACAGATACGCAGTATTTT. It yields the protein CAWSVRITDTQYF. The V call is TRBV30, the J call TRBJ2-3; D call uncertain. The CDR3 sequence is 13 residues long. Trimming took 0 bases from V and 3 from J, leaving 7 bases between them. In germline, CDR1 is GTSNPN, CDR2 SVGIG (reference sequence).

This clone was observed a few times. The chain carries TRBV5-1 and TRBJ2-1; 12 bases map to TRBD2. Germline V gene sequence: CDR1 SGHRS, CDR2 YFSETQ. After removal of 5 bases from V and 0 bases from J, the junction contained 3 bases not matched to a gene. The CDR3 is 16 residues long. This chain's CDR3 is CASRVTSGSSYNEQFF. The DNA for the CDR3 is TGCGCCAGCAGGGTGACTAGCGGGAGCTCCTACAATGAGCAGTTCTTC.

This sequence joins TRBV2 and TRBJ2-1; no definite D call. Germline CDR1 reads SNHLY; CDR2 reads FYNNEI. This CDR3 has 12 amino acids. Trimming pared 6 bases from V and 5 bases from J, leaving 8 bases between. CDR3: CASRTNDNEQFF. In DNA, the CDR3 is TGTGCCAGCAGGACGAATGACAATGAGCAGTTCTTC.

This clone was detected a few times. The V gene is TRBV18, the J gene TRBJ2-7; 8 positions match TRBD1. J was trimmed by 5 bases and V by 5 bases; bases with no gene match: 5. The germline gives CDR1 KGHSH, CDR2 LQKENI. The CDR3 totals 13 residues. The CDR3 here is CASSYGQGHEQYF. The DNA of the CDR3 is TGTGCCAGCTCATACGGACAGGGCCACGAGCAGTACTTC.

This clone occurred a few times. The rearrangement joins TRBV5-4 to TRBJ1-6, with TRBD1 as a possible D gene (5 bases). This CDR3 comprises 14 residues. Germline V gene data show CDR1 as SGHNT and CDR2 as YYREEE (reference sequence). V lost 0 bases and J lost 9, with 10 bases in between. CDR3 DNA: TGTGCCAGCAGCTTGGCCGGGGCACCTTCACCCCTCCACTTT. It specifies CASSLAGAPSPLHF.

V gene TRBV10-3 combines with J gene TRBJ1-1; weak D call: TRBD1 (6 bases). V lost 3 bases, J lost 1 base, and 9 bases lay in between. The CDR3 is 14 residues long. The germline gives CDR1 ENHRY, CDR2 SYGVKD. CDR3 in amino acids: CAISENRENTEAFF. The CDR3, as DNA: TGTGCCATCAGTGAAAACAGGGAGAACACTGAAGCTTTCTTT.

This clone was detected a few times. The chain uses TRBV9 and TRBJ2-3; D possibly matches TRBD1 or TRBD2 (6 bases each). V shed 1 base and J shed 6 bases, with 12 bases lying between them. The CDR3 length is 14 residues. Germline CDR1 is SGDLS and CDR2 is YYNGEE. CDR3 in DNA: TGTGCCAGCAGCGTAACGGGGGCCTCGGATACGCAGTATTTT. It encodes CASSVTGASDTQYF.

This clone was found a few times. CDR3: CASSLVDTEAFF. CDR3 nucleotide sequence: TGTGCCAGCAGCCTGGTCGACACTGAAGCTTTCTTT. This rearrangement joins TRBV4-2 to TRBJ1-1; no definite D call. With 4 bases removed from V and 3 bases from J, the gap between germline ends came to 6 bases. Germline V gene lookup returns CDR1 LGHNA and CDR2 YNFKEQ. The CDR3 covers 12 residues.

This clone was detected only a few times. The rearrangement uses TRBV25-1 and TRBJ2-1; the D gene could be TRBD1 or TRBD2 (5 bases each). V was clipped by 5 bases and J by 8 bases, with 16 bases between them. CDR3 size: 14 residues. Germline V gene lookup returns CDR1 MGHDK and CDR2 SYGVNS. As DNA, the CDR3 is TGTGCCAGCAGTCATTGGGACCGCGAGCATGAGCAGTTCTTC. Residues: CASSHWDREHEQFF.

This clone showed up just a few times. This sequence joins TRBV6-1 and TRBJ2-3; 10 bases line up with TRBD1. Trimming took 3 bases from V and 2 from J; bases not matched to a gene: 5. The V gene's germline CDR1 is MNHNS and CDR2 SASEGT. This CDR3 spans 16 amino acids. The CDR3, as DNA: TGTGCCAGCAGTGACCGTGGGACAGGGGTCACAGATACGCAGTATTTT. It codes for CASSDRGTGVTDTQYF.

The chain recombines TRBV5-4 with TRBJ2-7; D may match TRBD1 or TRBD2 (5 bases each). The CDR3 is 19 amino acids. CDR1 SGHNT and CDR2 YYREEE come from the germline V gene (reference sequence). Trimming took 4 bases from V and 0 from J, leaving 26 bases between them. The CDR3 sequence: CASSPGGLGTDLYSYEQYF. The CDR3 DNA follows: TGTGCCAGCAGCCCCGGCGGATTGGGGACGGACCTTTACTCCTACGAGCAGTACTTC.

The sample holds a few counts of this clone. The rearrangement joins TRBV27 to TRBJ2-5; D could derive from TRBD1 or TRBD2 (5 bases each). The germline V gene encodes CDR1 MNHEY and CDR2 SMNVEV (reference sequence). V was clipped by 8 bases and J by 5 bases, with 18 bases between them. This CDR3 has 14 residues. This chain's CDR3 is CASRGGAVLETQYF. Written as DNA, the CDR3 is TGTGCCAGCCGGGGTGGGGCGGTCCTGGAGACCCAGTACTTC.

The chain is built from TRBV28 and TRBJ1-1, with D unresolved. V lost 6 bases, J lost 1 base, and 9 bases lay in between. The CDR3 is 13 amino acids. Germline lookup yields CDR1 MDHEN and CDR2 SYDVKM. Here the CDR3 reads CASRSPGNTEAFF. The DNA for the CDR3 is TGTGCCAGCAGATCACCGGGGAACACTGAAGCTTTCTTT.

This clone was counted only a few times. The CDR3 sequence: CASGSSYNEQFF. CDR3 sequence (DNA): TGTGCCAGCGGGAGCTCCTACAATGAGCAGTTCTTC. The chain combines TRBV21-1 with TRBJ2-1; TRBD2, as called in the table, went unchecked against the DNA. TRBV21-1 is a pseudogene locus. This CDR3 is built from 12 residues.

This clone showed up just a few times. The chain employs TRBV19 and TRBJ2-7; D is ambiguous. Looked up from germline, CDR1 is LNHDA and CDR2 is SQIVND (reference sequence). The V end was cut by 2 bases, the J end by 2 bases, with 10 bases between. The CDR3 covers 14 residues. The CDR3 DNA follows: TGTGCCAGTAGTATAAGTCCAGGAACCTACGAGCAGTACTTC. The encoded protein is CASSISPGTYEQYF.

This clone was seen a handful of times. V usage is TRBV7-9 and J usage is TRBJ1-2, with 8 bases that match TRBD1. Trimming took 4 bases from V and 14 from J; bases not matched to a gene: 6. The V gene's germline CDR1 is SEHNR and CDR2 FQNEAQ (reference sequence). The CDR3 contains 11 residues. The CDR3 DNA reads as TGTGCCAGCAGCTCGGGACAGGCGGGGACCTTC. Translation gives CASSSGQAGTF.

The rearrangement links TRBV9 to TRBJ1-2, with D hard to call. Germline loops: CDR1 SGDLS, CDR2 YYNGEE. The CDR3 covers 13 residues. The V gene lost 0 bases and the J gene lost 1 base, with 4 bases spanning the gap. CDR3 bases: TGTGCCAGCAGCGTAGTGCTTAACTATGGCTACACCTTC. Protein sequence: CASSVVLNYGYTF.

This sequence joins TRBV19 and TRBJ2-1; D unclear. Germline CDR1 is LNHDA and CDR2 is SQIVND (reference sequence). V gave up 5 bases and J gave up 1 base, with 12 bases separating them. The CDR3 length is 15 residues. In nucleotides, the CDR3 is TGTGCCAGTAGTCCCACGACCCTATCCTACAATGAGCAGTTCTTC. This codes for CASSPTTLSYNEQFF.

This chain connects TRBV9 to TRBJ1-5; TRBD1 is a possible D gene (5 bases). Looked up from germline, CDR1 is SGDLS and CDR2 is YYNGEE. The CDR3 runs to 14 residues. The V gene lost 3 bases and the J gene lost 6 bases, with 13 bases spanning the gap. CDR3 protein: CASSAGGVGQPQHF. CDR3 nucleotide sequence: TGTGCCAGCAGCGCTGGGGGGGTGGGTCAGCCCCAGCATTTT.

CDR3 sequence reads: CASSEAEKLPQHF. The CDR3, as DNA: TGTGCCAGCAGTGAAGCGGAGAAGTTGCCCCAGCATTTT. This sequence joins TRBV6-1 and TRBJ1-5; D not resolved. This CDR3 comprises 13 residues. The germline V gene has CDR1 MNHNS and CDR2 SASEGT. Trimming left V 0 bases short and J 9 bases short, with 9 bases between.